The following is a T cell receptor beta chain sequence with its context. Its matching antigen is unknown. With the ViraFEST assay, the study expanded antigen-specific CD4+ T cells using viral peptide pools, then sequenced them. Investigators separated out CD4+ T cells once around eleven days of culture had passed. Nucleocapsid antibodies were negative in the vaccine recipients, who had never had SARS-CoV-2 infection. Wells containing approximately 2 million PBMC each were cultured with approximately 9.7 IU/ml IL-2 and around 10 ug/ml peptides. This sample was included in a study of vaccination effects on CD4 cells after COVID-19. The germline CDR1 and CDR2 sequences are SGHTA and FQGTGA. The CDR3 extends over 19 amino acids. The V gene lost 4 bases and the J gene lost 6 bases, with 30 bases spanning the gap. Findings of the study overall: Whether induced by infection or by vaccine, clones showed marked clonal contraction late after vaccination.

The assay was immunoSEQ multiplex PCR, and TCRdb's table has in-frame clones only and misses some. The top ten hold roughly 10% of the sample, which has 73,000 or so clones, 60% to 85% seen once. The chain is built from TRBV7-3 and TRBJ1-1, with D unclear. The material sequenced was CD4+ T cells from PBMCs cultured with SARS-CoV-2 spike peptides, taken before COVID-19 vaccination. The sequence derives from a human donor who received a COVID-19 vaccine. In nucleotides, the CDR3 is TGTGCCAGCAGCTACCAAACACCCGAGGTAAGGTTCGAACACTCTGAAGCTTTCTTT. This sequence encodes CASSYQTPEVRFEHSEAFF.